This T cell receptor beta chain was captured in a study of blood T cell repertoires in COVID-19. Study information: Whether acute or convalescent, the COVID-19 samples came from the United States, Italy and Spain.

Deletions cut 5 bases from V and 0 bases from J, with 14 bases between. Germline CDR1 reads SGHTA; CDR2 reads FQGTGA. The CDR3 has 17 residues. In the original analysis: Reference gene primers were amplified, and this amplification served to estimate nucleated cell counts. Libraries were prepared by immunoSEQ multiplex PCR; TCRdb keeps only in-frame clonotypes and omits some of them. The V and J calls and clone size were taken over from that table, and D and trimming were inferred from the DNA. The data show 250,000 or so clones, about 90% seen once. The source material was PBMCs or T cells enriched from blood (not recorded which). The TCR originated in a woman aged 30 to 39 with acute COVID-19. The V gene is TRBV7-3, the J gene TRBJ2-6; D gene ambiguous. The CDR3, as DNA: TGTGCCAGCAGCGCATTAATGCCTACCTCTGGGGCCAACGTCCTGACTTTC. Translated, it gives CASSALMPTSGANVLTF.